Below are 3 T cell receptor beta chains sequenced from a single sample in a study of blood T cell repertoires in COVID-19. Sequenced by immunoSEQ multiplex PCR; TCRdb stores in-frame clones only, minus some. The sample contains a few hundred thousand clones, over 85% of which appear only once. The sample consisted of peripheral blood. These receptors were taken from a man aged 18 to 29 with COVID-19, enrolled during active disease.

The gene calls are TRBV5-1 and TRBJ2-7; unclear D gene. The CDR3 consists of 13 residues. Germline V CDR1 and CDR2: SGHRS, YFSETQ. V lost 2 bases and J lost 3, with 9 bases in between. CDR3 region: CASSLPERYEQYF. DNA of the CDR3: TGCGCCAGCAGCTTACCCGAGCGCTACGAGCAGTACTTC.

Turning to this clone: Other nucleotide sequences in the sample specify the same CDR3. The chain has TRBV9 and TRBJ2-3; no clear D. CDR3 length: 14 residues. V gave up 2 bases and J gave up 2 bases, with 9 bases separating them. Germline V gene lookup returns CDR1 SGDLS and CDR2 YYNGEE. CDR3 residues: CASSVGGPTDTQYF. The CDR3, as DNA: TGTGCCAGCAGCGTTGGCGGCCCCACAGATACGCAGTATTTT.

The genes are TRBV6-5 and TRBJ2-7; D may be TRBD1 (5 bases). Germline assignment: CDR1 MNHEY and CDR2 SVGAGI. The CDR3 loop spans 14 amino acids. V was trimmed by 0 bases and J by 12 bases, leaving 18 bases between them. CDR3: CASSYSGLRESAYF. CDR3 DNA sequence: TGTGCCAGCAGTTACTCGGGGCTTAGGGAAAGCGCGTACTTC.